This is a list of T cell receptor beta chains from one sample in a study of read filtering for tumor transcriptome and immune sequencing. In TCRdb, the reads were re-called with MiXCR into one record per CDR3 protein. The table has 45,000 to 50,000 distinct CDR3 sequences, approximately 12% seen once; the top ten hold less than 15%. Sequencing input: a population of CD138-negative cells sorted from bone marrow. The receptor source for this set is a donor aged 40 or older with multiple myeloma. The CDR3 runs from the conserved cysteine through the conserved F or W. D genes are given only for firm matches. Expanded clones get a size class; other rows say once, few or many, or leave the size out.

cdr3_nt: TGTGCCAGCAGTTTAAGCCGGTCAGGGGCCAACGTCCTGACTTTC
cdr3_aa: CASSLSRSGANVLTF
d_call: .
clone_size: .
j_call: TRBJ2-6
v_call: TRBV12-3/TRBV12-4

cdr3_nt: TGTGCCAGCAGCTTTTCGTGGGGACAGTGGGAGACCCAGTACTTC
cdr3_aa: CASSFSWGQWETQYF
d_call: TRBD1
clone_size: many
j_call: TRBJ2-5
v_call: TRBV7-8

cdr3_nt: TGTGCCAGCAGCCAGCTAGCTAGCGGGAGCTCCTACGAGCAGTACTTC
cdr3_aa: CASSQLASGSSYEQYF
d_call: TRBD2
clone_size: many
j_call: TRBJ2-7
v_call: TRBV7-2

cdr3_nt: TGTGCCAGCAGCCGAGGACAGCAAGAGACCCAGTACTTC
cdr3_aa: CASSRGQQETQYF
d_call: .
clone_size: .
j_call: TRBJ2-5
v_call: TRBV7-6

cdr3_nt: TGTGCCAGCAGTTACGGATATGGGAGCACAGATACGCAGTATTTT
cdr3_aa: CASSYGYGSTDTQYF
d_call: .
clone_size: .
j_call: TRBJ2-3
v_call: TRBV6-2/TRBV6-3

cdr3_nt: TGCGCCAGCAGCTGGACGGGGAACTCTGGAAACACCATATATTTT
cdr3_aa: CASSWTGNSGNTIYF
d_call: .
clone_size: many
j_call: TRBJ1-3
v_call: TRBV5-1

cdr3_nt: TGTGCCAGCTCCCCGGGACAGGGGATTTACTCTGGGGCCAACGTCCTGACTTTC
cdr3_aa: CASSPGQGIYSGANVLTF
d_call: TRBD1
clone_size: many
j_call: TRBJ2-6
v_call: TRBV2

cdr3_nt: TGCAGCGTTGATGGGGAGGCGGATCAAGAGACCCAGTACTTC
cdr3_aa: CSVDGEADQETQYF
d_call: .
clone_size: .
j_call: TRBJ2-5
v_call: TRBV29-1

cdr3_nt: TGTGCCAGTAGTATTGGTTCGGCTAGCGGGAGTAAAAATGAGCAGTTCTTC
cdr3_aa: CASSIGSASGSKNEQFF
d_call: TRBD2
clone_size: many
j_call: TRBJ2-1
v_call: TRBV19

cdr3_nt: TGTGCCAGCAGCTTGGGGGGAGCCTATAATTCACCCCTCCACTTT
cdr3_aa: CASSLGGAYNSPLHF
d_call: .
clone_size: many
j_call: TRBJ1-6
v_call: TRBV11-1

cdr3_nt: TGTGCCAGCAGCTTCAGGACTAGCGGGACCCAGATACTCTACAATGAGCAGTTCTTC
cdr3_aa: CASSFRTSGTQILYNEQFF
d_call: TRBD2
clone_size: many
j_call: TRBJ2-1
v_call: TRBV7-8

cdr3_nt: TGTGCCAGCAATTGGGGGCTGAGCAGTCAGCCCCAGCATTTT
cdr3_aa: CASNWGLSSQPQHF
d_call: .
clone_size: .
j_call: TRBJ1-5
v_call: TRBV28

cdr3_nt: TGTGCCAGCAGTCGACAGGGGACGCGGAACACCGGGGAGCTGTTTTTT
cdr3_aa: CASSRQGTRNTGELFF
d_call: TRBD1
clone_size: many
j_call: TRBJ2-2
v_call: TRBV7-3

cdr3_nt: TGTTCCCGCTCACCTCGGGTAGGTTGGGAGCCCCAGCATTTT
cdr3_aa: CSRSPRVGWEPQHF
d_call: .
clone_size: .
j_call: TRBJ1-5
v_call: TRBV18

cdr3_nt: TGCAGTGCTAGAGATCTTCAGGGGAAGGGTCCTGAAGCTTTCTTT
cdr3_aa: CSARDLQGKGPEAFF
d_call: .
clone_size: many
j_call: TRBJ1-1
v_call: TRBV20-1

cdr3_nt: TGTGCCAGCAGCAGACTAAGGACCTTAACAGATACGCAGTATTTT
cdr3_aa: CASSRLRTLTDTQYF
d_call: .
clone_size: many
j_call: TRBJ2-3
v_call: TRBV7-2

cdr3_nt: TGCGCCAGCAGCCAATCGGACGGGAGCCCCTACAATGAGCAGTTCTTC
cdr3_aa: CASSQSDGSPYNEQFF
d_call: .
clone_size: many
j_call: TRBJ2-1
v_call: TRBV4-1